The present TCR beta chain was sequenced within a study of CD8+CD57+ T cells in acquired aplastic anemia. In regard to this clonotype: It may be a read error: a sequence one base away is much more abundant.

This CDR3 comprises 13 residues. Trimming shortened V by 6 bases and J by 7 bases, and 15 bases separated the two germline ends. Using genomic DNA as the template, TCR beta VDJ and CDR3 profiling was carried out. In TCRdb, the reads were re-called with MiXCR into one record per CDR3 protein. The sample records 200,000 to 250,000 distinct CDR3 sequences, around half being singletons. It was patients with CD8+CD57+ cell expansion by flow cytometry who were chosen for sequencing. The origin of this receptor is a human donor with aplastic anemia. The rearrangement joins TRBV12-3 or TRBV12-4 to TRBJ1-2, with D possibly matching TRBD1 (6 bases). Sequencing used sorted CD4+, CD8+, or CD8+CD57+ T cells (not recorded which) from PBMCs. The CDR3 loop reads CASSQTGLTGYTF. Written as DNA, the CDR3 is TGTGCCAGCAGCCAAACAGGGCTTACTGGCTACACCTTC.